The 4 T cell receptor beta chains given below trace back to one sample, sequenced in a study of T cell responses to AZD1222 COVID-19 vaccine. The method was immunoSEQ multiplex PCR; TCRdb's version includes in-frame clones alone and lacks a portion of them. In the table there are approximately 60,000 clones, approximately 84% of which are singletons. Sample: peripheral blood, taken on day 0 of AZD1222 vaccination. The source of these receptors is an adult in good health.

This chain joins TRBV2 and TRBJ2-3, with TRBD2 matching over 12 bases. The CDR3 consists of 19 residues. The V and J ends lost 7 bases and 4 bases, in that order; junction bases with no gene match: 18. The germline gives CDR1 SNHLY, CDR2 FYNNEI. CDR3 sequence (DNA): TGTGCCAGCATGGACCCGAGAAGACTAGCGGGAGATAACGCAGATACGCAGTATTTT. It codes for CASMDPRRLAGDNADTQYF.

The genes are TRBV7-2 and TRBJ1-5, with D possibly matching TRBD1 (5 bases). The CDR3 contains 17 residues. The V end lost 0 bases, the J end lost 7 bases, and 19 bases lay between the germline ends. CDR1 and CDR2 from the germline V gene are SGHTA and FQGNSA. The CDR3 here is CASSLAGGSKFAQPQHF. As DNA, the CDR3 is TGTGCCAGCAGCTTAGCGGGGGGGTCTAAGTTTGCACAGCCCCAGCATTTT. Full variable domain (outside the CDR3, taken from reference TRBV7-2 and TRBJ1-5): GAGVSQSPSNKVTEKGKDVELRCDPISGHTALYWYRQSLGQGLEFLIYFQGNSAPDKSGLPSDRFSAERTGGSVSTLTIQRTQQEDSAVYLCASSLAGGSKFAQPQHFGDGTRLSIL.

This chain uses TRBV29-1 with TRBJ1-3; weak D call: TRBD1 (5 bases). Trimming stripped 4 bases from V and 2 bases from J, with 9 bases between. The CDR3 length is 13 residues. Germline V gene sequence: CDR1 SQVTM, CDR2 ANQGSEA. This CDR3 reads CSVGGGTGNTIYF. Here the CDR3 DNA reads TGCAGCGTTGGGGGGGGTACTGGAAACACCATATATTTT. Full variable domain (outside the CDR3, taken from reference TRBV29-1 and TRBJ1-3): SAVISQKPSRDICQRGTSLTIQCQVDSQVTMMFWYRQQPGQSLTLIATANQGSEATYESGFVIDKFPISRPNLTFSTLTVSNMSPEDSSIYLCSVGGGTGNTIYFGEGSWLTVV.

This chain joins TRBV3-1 (or the pseudogene TRBV3-2) and TRBJ2-3, with TRBD2 matching over 11 bases. The V and J ends lost 5 bases and 0 bases, in that order; junction bases with no gene match: 10. The germline CDR1 and CDR2 sequences are LGHDT and YNNKEL (reference sequence). The CDR3 totals 18 residues. The CDR3 sequence is CASSYVAGGKLSTDTQYF. The CDR3 DNA follows: TGTGCCAGCAGCTATGTAGCGGGAGGGAAACTTAGCACAGATACGCAGTATTTT.